This entry describes one TCR beta chain. This entry comes from a study of blood T cell repertoires in COVID-19. Across the whole study: Collection of acute and convalescent COVID-19 samples took place in the United States, Italy and Spain. PBMCs, B-cell-depleted T cells, or T cells provided the cDNA or gDNA that made up the material.

A Seattle source enrolled patients during active infection and followed them longitudinally. In the authors' methods: Counts of nucleated cells, estimated from reference gene primer amplification, were obtained. Sequencing used immunoSEQ multiplex PCR; TCRdb keeps in-frame clones, though not all of them. The V and J calls and clone size were taken over from that table, and D and trimming were inferred from the DNA. The table lists under 75,000 clones, around 77% of them singletons. Germline CDR1 and CDR2: LNHDA and SQIVND (reference sequence). The length of the CDR3 is 16 residues. Trimming at V came to 3 bases and at J to 7 bases, leaving 10 bases not matched to a gene.

The source is a woman aged 70-85 years with COVID-19, enrolled during active disease. The sequenced sample was peripheral blood. The chain has TRBV19 and TRBJ2-1; 9 bases align to TRBD1. The CDR3: CASSILDRGGKNEQFF. Here the CDR3 DNA reads TGTGCCAGTAGTATCCTGGACAGGGGAGGAAAAAATGAGCAGTTCTTC.